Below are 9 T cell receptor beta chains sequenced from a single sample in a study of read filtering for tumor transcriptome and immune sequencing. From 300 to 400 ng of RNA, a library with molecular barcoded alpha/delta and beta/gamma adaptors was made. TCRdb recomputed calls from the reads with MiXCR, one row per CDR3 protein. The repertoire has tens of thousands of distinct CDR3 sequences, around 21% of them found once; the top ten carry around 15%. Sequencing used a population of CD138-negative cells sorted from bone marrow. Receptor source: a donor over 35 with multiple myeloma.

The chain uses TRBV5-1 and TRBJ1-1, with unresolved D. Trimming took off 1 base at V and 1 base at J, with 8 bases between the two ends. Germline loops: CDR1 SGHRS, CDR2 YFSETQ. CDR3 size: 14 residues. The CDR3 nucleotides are TGCGCCAGCAGCTTGCAGTGGCCGAACACTGAAGCTTTCTTT. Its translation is CASSLQWPNTEAFF.

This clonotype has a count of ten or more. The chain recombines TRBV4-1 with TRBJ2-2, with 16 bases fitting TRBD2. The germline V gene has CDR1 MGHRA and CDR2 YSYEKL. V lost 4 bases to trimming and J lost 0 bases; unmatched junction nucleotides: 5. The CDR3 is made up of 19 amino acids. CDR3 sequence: CASSPGLAGGRANTGELFF. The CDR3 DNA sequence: TGCGCCAGCAGCCCGGGACTAGCGGGAGGGAGGGCGAACACCGGGGAGCTGTTTTTT.

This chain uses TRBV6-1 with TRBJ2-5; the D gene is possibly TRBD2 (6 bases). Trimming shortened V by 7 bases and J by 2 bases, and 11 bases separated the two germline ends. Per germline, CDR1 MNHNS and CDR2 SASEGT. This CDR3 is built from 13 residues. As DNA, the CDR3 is TGTGCCAGCACCCGGCTAGCGCAAGAGACCCAGTACTTC. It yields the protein CASTRLAQETQYF.

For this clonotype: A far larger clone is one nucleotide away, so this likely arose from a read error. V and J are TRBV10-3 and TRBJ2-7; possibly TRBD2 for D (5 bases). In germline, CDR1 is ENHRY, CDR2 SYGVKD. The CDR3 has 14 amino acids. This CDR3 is CSSSGSGSSYEQYF. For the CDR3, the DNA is TGCTCCAGCAGTGGAAGCGGTAGCTCCTACGAGCAGTACTTC.

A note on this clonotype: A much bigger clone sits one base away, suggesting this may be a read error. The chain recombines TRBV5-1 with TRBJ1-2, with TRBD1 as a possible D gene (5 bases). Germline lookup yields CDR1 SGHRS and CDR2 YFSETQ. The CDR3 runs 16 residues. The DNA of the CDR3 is TGCGCCAGCAGCTTCGAAACAGGCTTGACTAACTATAGCTACACCTTC. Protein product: CASSFETGLTNYSYTF.

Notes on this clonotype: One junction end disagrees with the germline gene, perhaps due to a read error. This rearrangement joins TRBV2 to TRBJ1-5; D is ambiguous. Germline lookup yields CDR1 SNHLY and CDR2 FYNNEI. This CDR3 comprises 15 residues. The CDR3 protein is CACSERAGGNQPQHF. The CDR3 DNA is TGTGCCTGCAGTGAAAGGGCAGGCGGCAATCAGCCCCAGCATTTT.

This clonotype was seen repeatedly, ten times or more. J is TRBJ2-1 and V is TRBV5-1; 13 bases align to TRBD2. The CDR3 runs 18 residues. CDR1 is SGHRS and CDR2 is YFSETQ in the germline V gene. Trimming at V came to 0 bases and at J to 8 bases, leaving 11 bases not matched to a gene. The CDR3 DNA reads TGCGCCAGCAGCTTGGGAGTTTTGGGACTAGCGGGAAGGTATGAGCAGTTCTTC. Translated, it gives CASSLGVLGLAGRYEQFF.

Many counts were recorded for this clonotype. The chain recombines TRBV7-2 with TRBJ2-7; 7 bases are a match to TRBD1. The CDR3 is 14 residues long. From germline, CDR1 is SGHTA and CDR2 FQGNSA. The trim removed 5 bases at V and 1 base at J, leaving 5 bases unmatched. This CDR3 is CASSRDRVSYEQYF. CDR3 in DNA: TGTGCCAGCAGCCGCGACAGGGTTTCCTACGAGCAGTACTTC.

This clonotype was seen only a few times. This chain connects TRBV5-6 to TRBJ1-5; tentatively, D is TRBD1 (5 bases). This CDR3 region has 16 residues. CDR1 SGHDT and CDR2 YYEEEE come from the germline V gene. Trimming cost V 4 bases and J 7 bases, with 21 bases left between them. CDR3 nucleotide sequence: TGTGCCAGCAGCGCACTCGGACAAGCAGGGATCCAGCCCCAGCATTTT. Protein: CASSALGQAGIQPQHF.